The 23 T cell receptor beta chains below come from one sample, sequenced in a study of radiotherapy plus CTLA-4 blockade in lung cancer. The table came from immunoSEQ multiplex PCR; TCRdb's copy has only in-frame clones and leaves some out. The sample holds roughly 60,000 clones, roughly three quarters seen once. The input for sequencing was peripheral blood, taken from a patient treated with radiotherapy plus ipilimumab. The source is a human donor with non-small cell lung cancer who had a complete response to radiotherapy plus ipilimumab.

The CDR3 loop is CASSREINRGTNGYTF. The CDR3 coding sequence is TGCGCCAGCAGCCGAGAAATAAACAGGGGGACGAATGGCTACACCTTC. This sequence joins TRBV4-3 and TRBJ1-2, with 8 bases fitting TRBD1. The CDR3 length is 16 residues. With V trimmed by 4 bases and J by 6 bases, 13 bases remained unmatched. The germline V gene has CDR1 LGHNA and CDR2 YSLEER.

The chain has TRBV19 and TRBJ1-1, with a possible D match to TRBD1 (5 bases). This CDR3 spans 15 amino acids. V lost 5 bases and J lost 0, with 13 bases in between. Germline loops: CDR1 LNHDA, CDR2 SQIVND (reference sequence). CDR3: CASSLQGVVNTEAFF. CDR3 sequence (DNA): TGTGCCAGTAGTCTCCAGGGTGTGGTGAACACTGAAGCTTTCTTT.

The V and J genes are TRBV11-2 and TRBJ1-1; tentatively, D is TRBD1 (5 bases). Trimming removed 3 bases at V and 1 base at J, with 15 bases between. The germline gives CDR1 SGHAT, CDR2 FQNNGV. This CDR3 is 16 amino acids long. DNA for the CDR3: TGTGCCAGCAGCTTTAGCCCGACTCAGGGGAACACTGAAGCTTTCTTT. It translates to CASSFSPTQGNTEAFF.

The rearrangement uses TRBV2 and TRBJ2-7; 7 bases map to TRBD1. This CDR3 contains 11 residues. The germline gives CDR1 SNHLY, CDR2 FYNNEI. After removal of 8 bases from V and 7 bases from J, the junction contained 5 bases not matched to a gene. CDR3 region: CASEGALEQYF. In DNA form, the CDR3 reads TGTGCCAGCGAGGGGGCATTGGAGCAGTACTTC.

This clone is a singleton in its sample. The chain has TRBV5-4 and TRBJ2-5; a weak D match, TRBD1 (6 bases). This CDR3 has 16 residues. Germline values: CDR1 SGHNT, CDR2 YYREEE (reference sequence). V was pared by 4 bases and J by 2 bases, with 18 bases between. CDR3 DNA sequence: TGTGCCAGCAGCCGTCGCATGAGGGGGTCTCAAGAGACCCAGTACTTC. Amino acid sequence: CASSRRMRGSQETQYF.

V is TRBV2 and J is TRBJ2-5; possibly TRBD2 for D (5 bases). The CDR3 is 12 residues long. Germline V gene data show CDR1 as SNHLY and CDR2 as FYNNEI. Trimming cost V 7 bases and J 3 bases, with 9 bases left between them. CDR3 region: CASKGLEETQYF. CDR3 in DNA: TGTGCCAGCAAAGGACTTGAAGAGACCCAGTACTTC.

The CDR3 bases are TGTGCCAGCAGTTACGGACATGTGGGGATCAATCAGCCCCAGCATTTT. It specifies CASSYGHVGINQPQHF. The chain couples TRBV6-6 to TRBJ1-5, with TRBD1 as a possible D gene (5 bases). The germline CDR1 and CDR2 sequences are MNHNY and SVGAGI (reference sequence). The CDR3 runs 16 residues. V was shortened by 2 bases and J by 3 bases, with 14 bases between the two germline ends.

The chain is built from TRBV9 and TRBJ2-2; weak D call: TRBD1 (6 bases). Deletions cut 1 base from V and 0 bases from J, with 10 bases between. The CDR3 runs to 16 residues. Germline CDR1 is SGDLS and CDR2 is YYNGEE. CDR3 sequence (DNA): TGTGCCAGCAGCGTACGACAGGAAGCGAACACCGGGGAGCTGTTTTTT. This translates into CASSVRQEANTGELFF.

This sequence joins TRBV30 and TRBJ2-7; 7 bases fit TRBD1. This CDR3 is built from 14 residues. Germline V gene sequence: CDR1 GTSNPN, CDR2 SVGIG (reference sequence). Trimming took 4 bases from V and 3 from J; bases not matched to a gene: 9. CDR3 nucleotide sequence: TGTGCCTGGATCTCGACAGGGAACGGCTACGAGCAGTACTTC. Its protein is CAWISTGNGYEQYF.

The count of this clone is one. V and J are TRBV11-2 and TRBJ2-3; the D gene is possibly TRBD2 (6 bases). The V and J ends lost 4 bases and 0 bases respectively, with 14 bases between them. CDR3 size: 16 residues. Germline CDR1 reads SGHAT; CDR2 reads FQNNGV. Here the CDR3 reads CASSSPRGFSTDTQYF. CDR3 coding DNA: TGTGCCAGCAGCTCTCCTCGGGGGTTTAGCACAGATACGCAGTATTTT.

J is TRBJ1-1 and V is TRBV2, with TRBD1 matching 7 bases. The V segment lost 4 bases and the J segment 2 bases; nucleotides outside the gene matches: 4. CDR1 is SNHLY, CDR2 FYNNEI, per germline. The CDR3 runs 14 residues. The CDR3 DNA reads TGTGCCAGCAGTGCGGGACAGAGTAACACTGAAGCTTTCTTT. It translates to CASSAGQSNTEAFF. Together with reference TRBV2 and TRBJ1-1, the CDR3 gives the full variable domain: EPEVTQTPSHQVTQMGQEVILRCVPISNHLYFYWYRQILGQKVEFLVSFYNNEISEKSEIFDDQFSVERPDGSNFTLKIRSTKLEDSAMYFCASSAGQSNTEAFFGQGTRLTVV.

The chain combines TRBV7-2 with TRBJ1-5, with TRBD1 matching over 9 bases. J lost 3 bases, V lost 0 bases, and 3 bases had no gene match. Germline CDR1 SGHTA, CDR2 FQGNSA. CDR3 length equals 16 residues. CDR3 loop: CASSLAGQGANQPQHF. As DNA, the CDR3 is TGTGCCAGCAGCTTAGCGGGACAGGGAGCCAATCAGCCCCAGCATTTT.

This clone showed up just once. The chain is built from TRBV19 and TRBJ2-7; 8 nucleotides match TRBD2. This CDR3 has 14 residues. V was clipped by 4 bases and J by 6 bases; unmatched bases: 8. Germline V gives CDR1 LNHDA, CDR2 SQIVND (reference sequence). The CDR3 reads CASSRSGGQREQYF. CDR3 nucleotide sequence: TGTGCCAGTAGTAGGAGCGGGGGTCAGCGCGAGCAGTACTTC.

With respect to this clone: Different DNA sequences within this sample yield the same CDR3. The chain uses TRBV2 and TRBJ1-4; TRBD1 might be the D (6 bases). The V end lost 6 bases, the J end lost 2 bases, and 13 bases lay between the germline ends. The CDR3 contains 15 residues. Germline V lookup: CDR1 SNHLY, CDR2 FYNNEI. The CDR3 DNA is TGTGCCAGCAGGGAACAGGGTGCTACTAATGAAAAACTGTTTTTT. Its translation: CASREQGATNEKLFF. Supplemented by reference TRBV2 and TRBJ1-4, the full variable domain reads EPEVTQTPSHQVTQMGQEVILRCVPISNHLYFYWYRQILGQKVEFLVSFYNNEISEKSEIFDDQFSVERPDGSNFTLKIRSTKLEDSAMYFCASREQGATNEKLFFGSGTQLSVL.

The rearrangement links TRBV6-5 to TRBJ1-2, with D maybe TRBD1 (5 bases). V dropped 6 bases and J dropped 4 bases, with 18 bases sitting between them. The CDR3 has 15 residues. Germline V gene data show CDR1 as MNHEY and CDR2 as SVGAGI. CDR3 residues: CASSAKKAGSYGYTF. The CDR3 DNA reads as TGTGCCAGCAGCGCGAAGAAAGCAGGGTCCTATGGCTACACCTTC.

This clone was seen a single time. This chain uses TRBV28 with TRBJ2-1, with no clear D. Between the trimmed V and J ends, which lost 7 bases and 15 bases, there was a span of 25 bases. CDR1 and CDR2 (germline): MDHEN, SYDVKM. The CDR3 loop spans 14 amino acids. CDR3 sequence (DNA): TGTGCCAGCACCGACCCAGGAATTGAAGGCATTCGGTTCTTC. Its translation is CASTDPGIEGIRFF.

The chain joins TRBV18 to TRBJ2-7, with 9 bases fitting TRBD1. The CDR3 is made up of 15 amino acids. With V trimmed by 6 bases and J by 6 bases, 12 bases remained unmatched. CDR1 is KGHSH and CDR2 is LQKENI in the germline V gene. CDR3 in amino acids: CASSPQPGQGSEQYF. The CDR3, as DNA: TGTGCCAGCTCGCCGCAGCCGGGACAGGGAAGCGAGCAGTACTTC.

V and J are TRBV30 and TRBJ2-3, with a weak D call TRBD2 (6 bases). The V end lost 3 bases, the J end lost 5 bases, and 21 bases lay between the germline ends. The CDR3 totals 16 residues. Germline CDR1 and CDR2: GTSNPN and SVGIG (reference sequence). The CDR3 reads CAWSVSGRISRDTQYF. CDR3 in DNA: TGTGCCTGGAGCGTAAGTGGGAGGATCTCGAGAGATACGCAGTATTTT.

CDR3 region: CASSFLGAGTEAFF. Written as DNA, the CDR3 is TGTGCCAGCAGCTTTTTGGGTGCGGGCACTGAAGCTTTCTTT. The rearrangement joins TRBV7-2 to TRBJ1-1; D remains ambiguous. Trimming stripped 3 bases from V and 4 bases from J, with 12 bases between. Germline CDR1 is SGHTA and CDR2 is FQGNSA. The CDR3 totals 14 residues.

This chain uses TRBV7-2 with TRBJ2-3; D might be TRBD2 (6 bases). Germline V gene lookup returns CDR1 SGHTA and CDR2 FQGNSA. The CDR3 has 17 amino acids. Trimming shortened V by 2 bases and J by 4 bases, and 19 bases separated the two germline ends. The chain's CDR3 is CASSLSPWGGDPDTQYF. The CDR3 nucleotides read TGTGCCAGCAGCTTATCCCCATGGGGCGGGGACCCAGATACGCAGTATTTT.

The chain recombines TRBV4-1 with TRBJ2-7; D is ambiguous. Trimming cost V 5 bases and J 4 bases, with 12 bases left between them. The CDR3 is 13 amino acids. Germline V gives CDR1 MGHRA, CDR2 YSYEKL. The CDR3 sequence: CASSWAFRYEQYF. As DNA, the CDR3 is TGCGCCAGCAGCTGGGCCTTCAGATACGAGCAGTACTTC.

This clone was seen once. This chain joins TRBV13 and TRBJ2-1, with TRBD2 as a possible D gene (6 bases). The length of the CDR3 is 12 residues. V was pared by 4 bases and J by 7 bases, with 8 bases between. Germline V gene sequence: CDR1 PRHDT, CDR2 FYEKMQ (reference sequence). The CDR3 sequence: CASSSLANEQFF. The DNA for the CDR3 is TGTGCCAGCAGCTCCCTAGCGAATGAGCAGTTCTTC.

This sequence joins TRBV28 and TRBJ2-7; 14 bases fit TRBD2. CDR1 is MDHEN and CDR2 is SYDVKM in the germline V gene. The CDR3 has 15 amino acids. V was pared by 6 bases and J by 7 bases, with 8 bases of the junction left unmatched. This chain's CDR3 is CASSEWTSGRHEQYF. CDR3 DNA: TGTGCCAGCAGCGAGTGGACTAGCGGGAGGCATGAGCAGTACTTC.